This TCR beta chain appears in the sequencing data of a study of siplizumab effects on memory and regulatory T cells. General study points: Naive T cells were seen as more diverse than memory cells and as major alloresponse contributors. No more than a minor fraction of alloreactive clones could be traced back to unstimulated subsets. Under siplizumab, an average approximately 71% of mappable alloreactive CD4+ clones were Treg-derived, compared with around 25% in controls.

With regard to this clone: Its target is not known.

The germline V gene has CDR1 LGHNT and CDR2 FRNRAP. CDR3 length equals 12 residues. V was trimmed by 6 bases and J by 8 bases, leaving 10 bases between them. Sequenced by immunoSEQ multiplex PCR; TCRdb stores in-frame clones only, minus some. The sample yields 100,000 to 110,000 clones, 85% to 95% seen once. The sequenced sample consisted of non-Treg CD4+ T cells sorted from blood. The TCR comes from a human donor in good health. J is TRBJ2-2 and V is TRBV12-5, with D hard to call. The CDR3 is CASGPHRGELFF. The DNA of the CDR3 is TGTGCTAGTGGACCGCACCGGGGGGAGCTGTTTTTT. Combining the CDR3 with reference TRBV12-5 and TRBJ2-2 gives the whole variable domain DARVTQTPRHKVTEMGQEVTMRCQPILGHNTVFWYRQTMMQGLELLAYFRNRAPLDDSGMPKDRFSAEMPDATLATLKIQPSEPRDSAVYFCASGPHRGELFFGEGSRLTVL.